This T cell receptor beta chain originates from a study of CD8 T cells in ankylosing spondylitis. Findings of the study overall: Disease-linked clones had a CD8+ phenotype and relatively low frequency in peripheral blood. There was a TCR beta motif, made of several highly homologous variants, that appeared characteristic of ankylosing spondylitis blood. Reports of some motif variants in reactive arthritis synovial fluid and blood predate this one.

V was clipped by 1 base and J by 2 bases; unmatched bases: 6. The CDR3 extends over 16 amino acids. Construction of TCR beta libraries was performed using quantitative 5'-RACE with molecular barcodes. One entry per CDR3 protein, called by TCRdb with MiXCR from the 5' RACE reads. The sample has hundreds of thousands of distinct CDR3 sequences, under 12% seen once; the top ten hold 20% to 25%. This clonotype has a count of ten or more. What it recognizes is unknown. Sequenced sample: blood, either unsorted or a sorted T cell fraction (not recorded which). The chain has TRBV12-3 or TRBV12-4 and TRBJ2-3, with 7 bases that match TRBD2. The receptor comes from a male donor with ankylosing spondylitis or in good health (not recorded which). The CDR3 loop reads CASSLVAGGDTDTQYF. The CDR3 bases are TGTGCCAGCAGTTTAGTTGCTGGGGGGGACACAGATACGCAGTATTTT.